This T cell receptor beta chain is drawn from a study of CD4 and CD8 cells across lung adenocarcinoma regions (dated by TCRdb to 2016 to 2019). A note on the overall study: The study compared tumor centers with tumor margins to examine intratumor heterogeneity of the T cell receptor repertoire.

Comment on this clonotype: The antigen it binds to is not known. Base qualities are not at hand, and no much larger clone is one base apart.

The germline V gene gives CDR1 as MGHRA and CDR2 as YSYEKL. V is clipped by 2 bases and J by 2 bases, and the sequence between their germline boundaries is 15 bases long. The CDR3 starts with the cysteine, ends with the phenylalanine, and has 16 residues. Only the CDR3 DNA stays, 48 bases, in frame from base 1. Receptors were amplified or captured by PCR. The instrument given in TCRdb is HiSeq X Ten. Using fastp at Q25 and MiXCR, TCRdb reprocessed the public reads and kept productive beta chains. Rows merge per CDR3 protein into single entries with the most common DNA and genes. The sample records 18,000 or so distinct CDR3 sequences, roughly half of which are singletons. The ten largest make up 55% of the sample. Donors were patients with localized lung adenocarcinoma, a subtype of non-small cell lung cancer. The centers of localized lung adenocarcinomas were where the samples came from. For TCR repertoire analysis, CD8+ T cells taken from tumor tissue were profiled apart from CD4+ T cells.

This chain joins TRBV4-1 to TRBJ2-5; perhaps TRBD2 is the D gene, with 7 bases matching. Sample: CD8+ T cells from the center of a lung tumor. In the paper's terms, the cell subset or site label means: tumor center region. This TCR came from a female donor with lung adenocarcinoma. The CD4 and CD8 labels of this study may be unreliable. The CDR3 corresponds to CASSQSGGQGQETQYF. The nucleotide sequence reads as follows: TGCGCCAGCAGCCAATCGGGGGGACAAGGGCAAGAGACCCAGTACTTC.